One and the same sample provided the 27 T cell receptor beta chains below, sequenced in a study of T cells in Graves' hyperthyroidism and ophthalmopathy. RNA transcripts gave rise to amplified TCR beta CDR3 regions. With the HTBI primer set, the TCR CDR3 went through a first round of RT-PCR. TCRdb itself ran the multiplex PCR reads through MiXCR, one entry per CDR3 protein. The sample holds hundreds of thousands of distinct CDR3 sequences, 15% to 17% seen once. The sample was blood. Receptor source: a woman between 18 and 29 years old with Graves' hyperthyroidism.

The chain has TRBV29-1 and TRBJ1-2; 8 nucleotides align to TRBD1. The CDR3 is made up of 11 amino acids. V lost 7 bases and J lost 6; bases outside the gene matches: 4. Germline CDR1 SQVTM, CDR2 ANQGSEA. The CDR3: CSGQGLDGYTF. CDR3 DNA: TGCAGCGGACAGGGGCTCGATGGCTACACCTTC.

This clonotype has just a few counts. The chain is built from TRBV20-1 and TRBJ2-3, with a tentative D call TRBD2 (5 bases). This CDR3 region has 14 residues. Germline values: CDR1 DFQATT, CDR2 SNEGSKA (reference sequence). Trimming left V 0 bases short and J 6 bases short, with 13 bases between. The CDR3 here is CSARDVGVLDTQYF. The CDR3 nucleotides are TGCAGTGCTAGAGATGTGGGAGTCTTGGATACGCAGTATTTT.

This clonotype was counted between two and nine times. The chain is built from TRBV29-1 and TRBJ1-2; D may be TRBD1 (6 bases). The length of the CDR3 is 12 residues. The germline gives CDR1 SQVTM, CDR2 ANQGSEA. CDR3 nucleotide sequence: TGCAGTATTCCCCTGGGGGGCAATGGCTACACCTTC. It yields the protein CSIPLGGNGYTF.

This clonotype was found many times. The chain combines TRBV5-1 with TRBJ1-5; D is unresolved. Trimming removed 0 bases from V and 1 base from J, with 8 bases in between. This CDR3 is built from 15 residues. CDR1 is SGHRS and CDR2 is YFSETQ in the germline V gene. The CDR3: CASSLAPGSNQPQHF. In nucleotides, the CDR3 is TGCGCCAGCAGCTTGGCCCCCGGGAGCAATCAGCCCCAGCATTTT. The entire variable domain, with the rest obtained from reference TRBV5-1 and TRBJ1-5, is as follows: KAGVTQTPRYLIKTRGQQVTLSCSPISGHRSVSWYQQTPGQGLQFLFEYFSETQRNKGNFPGRFSGRQFSNSRSEMNVSTLELGDSALYLCASSLAPGSNQPQHFGDGTRLSIL.

The V and J genes are TRBV6-6 and TRBJ2-2, with no clear D. Per the germline V gene, CDR1 is MNHNY and CDR2 is SVGAGI (reference sequence). CDR3 length: 15 residues. V shed 1 base and J shed 0 bases, with 6 bases lying between them. The CDR3 sequence: CASSYYSANTGELFF. CDR3 in DNA: TGTGCCAGCAGTTACTATTCAGCGAACACCGGGGAGCTGTTTTTT.

This clonotype was seen more than once but under ten times. This chain joins TRBV7-9 and TRBJ2-5; 13 positions match TRBD2. Germline assignment: CDR1 SEHNR and CDR2 FQNEAQ (reference sequence). This CDR3 contains 18 residues. The J segment lost 4 bases and the V segment lost 5 bases, leaving 13 bases of the junction unmatched. This CDR3 is CASSPSTSGRARGETQYF. The CDR3 DNA reads TGTGCCAGCAGCCCGAGTACTAGCGGGAGGGCCAGAGGAGAGACCCAGTACTTC. The complete variable domain, with remaining parts taken from reference TRBV7-9 and TRBJ2-5, reads DTGVSQNPRHKITKRGQNVTFRCDPISEHNRLYWYRQTLGQGPEFLTYFQNEAQLEKSRLLSDRFSAERPKGSFSTLEIQRTEQGDSAMYLCASSPSTSGRARGETQYFGPGTRLLVL.

There are many counts of this clonotype. This chain links TRBV5-1 with TRBJ2-6, with a possible D match to TRBD1 (5 bases). The length of the CDR3 is 20 residues. Germline V gives CDR1 SGHRS, CDR2 YFSETQ. V lost 0 bases to trimming and J lost 4 bases, with 23 bases between them. In nucleotides, the CDR3 is TGCGCCAGCAGCTTGGCCATAGGGGCAGTACACCAGGCCGGGGCCAACGTCCTGACTTTC. Protein sequence: CASSLAIGAVHQAGANVLTF.

In this sample, this clonotype turned up many times. The gene calls are TRBV19 and TRBJ2-2; D call uncertain. Between the trimmed V and J ends, which lost 5 bases and 0 bases, there was a span of 13 bases. Germline CDR1 LNHDA, CDR2 SQIVND (reference sequence). The CDR3 extends over 16 amino acids. The chain's CDR3 is CASSSLTRSNTGELFF. As DNA, the CDR3 is TGTGCCAGTAGTTCCTTGACTCGTTCGAACACCGGGGAGCTGTTTTTT.

This clonotype showed up many times. CDR3 loop: CASSFVGRGGEQYF. DNA for the CDR3: TGTGCCAGCAGTTTCGTGGGGAGAGGGGGCGAGCAGTACTTC. The V call is TRBV6-1, the J call TRBJ2-7; tentative D call: TRBD1 (6 bases). V lost 5 bases, J lost 6 bases, and 17 bases lay in between. CDR1 is MNHNS, CDR2 SASEGT, per germline. CDR3 size: 14 residues.

This clonotype was seen at least ten times. The rearrangement joins TRBV12-5 to TRBJ2-7; tentatively, D is TRBD2 (5 bases). The CDR3 sequence is 12 residues long. The germline V gene has CDR1 LGHNT and CDR2 FRNRAP. V was clipped by 1 base and J by 6 bases, with 7 bases between them. In nucleotides, the CDR3 is TGTGCTAGTGGTTTGGGGAGGACCGAGCAGTACTTC. Translating it yields CASGLGRTEQYF.

This clonotype was seen at least ten times. The chain combines TRBV12-3 or TRBV12-4 with TRBJ2-3; no clear D. Trimming took 3 bases from V and 2 from J, leaving 9 bases between them. CDR3 length: 14 amino acids. Here the CDR3 DNA reads TGTGCCAGCAGTTTCGAACGGTACACAGATACGCAGTATTTT. This sequence encodes CASSFERYTDTQYF.

The table lists this clonotype with many counts. CDR3 bases: TGTGCCACCAGCAGAGATTTGGGGACGCTGACCGGGGAGCTGTTTTTT. As protein: CATSRDLGTLTGELFF. The gene calls are TRBV15 and TRBJ2-2; the D call may be TRBD1 or TRBD2 (5 bases each). Germline-derived CDR1 and CDR2 are LNHNV and YYDKDF (reference sequence). Trimming removed 0 bases from V and 5 bases from J, with 13 bases in between. The CDR3 extends over 16 amino acids.

Ten or more counts support this clonotype. The chain links TRBV10-3 to TRBJ2-5, with D perhaps assigned TRBD1 or TRBD2 (6 bases each). The CDR3 has 13 amino acids. Germline-derived CDR1 and CDR2 are ENHRY and SYGVKD. Between the trimmed V and J ends, which lost 7 bases and 5 bases, there was a span of 14 bases. CDR3 sequence reads: CAIMGGAGETQYF. The CDR3 coding sequence is TGTGCCATCATGGGGGGCGCGGGGGAGACCCAGTACTTC.

This clonotype came up many times. This sequence joins TRBV7-2 and TRBJ1-5; 7 nucleotides line up with TRBD1. The CDR3 extends over 19 amino acids. The germline V gene has CDR1 SGHTA and CDR2 FQGNSA. The V segment lost 0 bases and the J segment 0 bases; nucleotides outside the gene matches: 11. The CDR3 spells CASSLAPLGTALSNQPQHF. CDR3 sequence (DNA): TGTGCCAGCAGCTTAGCGCCCCTGGGGACAGCCCTTAGCAATCAGCCCCAGCATTTT.

At least ten counts were recorded for this clonotype. In DNA, the CDR3 is TGTGCCAGCAGCTTTTGGCTAGCAGGGGGCCAAGAGACCCAGTACTTC. Protein product: CASSFWLAGGQETQYF. The chain employs TRBV7-2 and TRBJ2-5; TRBD1 matches at 7 bases. Per germline, CDR1 SGHTA and CDR2 FQGNSA. This CDR3 spans 16 amino acids. V shed 3 bases and J 1 base; nucleotides not matched to a gene: 8.

This clonotype was detected a few times. The CDR3 DNA follows: TGCGCCAGCAGCTTCCGGACGGGAAACAGGGAGCTGTTTTTT. Residues: CASSFRTGNRELFF. The chain combines TRBV4-1 with TRBJ2-2; TRBD2 might be the D (5 bases). Germline V CDR1 and CDR2: MGHRA, YSYEKL. Deletions cut 5 bases from V and 9 bases from J, with 16 bases between. The CDR3 has 14 residues.

The table lists this clonotype with many counts. This chain uses TRBV7-3 with TRBJ1-2; D unclear. The germline V and J ends were trimmed by 1 base and 8 bases, with 11 bases remaining between them. The CDR3 spans 13 residues. CDR1 is SGHTA, CDR2 FQGTGA, per germline. CDR3 sequence reads: CASSLSGAIGYTF. The CDR3 nucleotides are TGTGCCAGCAGCTTAAGCGGAGCTATCGGCTACACCTTC.

This clonotype was picked up many times. The chain links TRBV2 to TRBJ2-1; 7 bases align to TRBD2. Germline CDR1 SNHLY, CDR2 FYNNEI. This CDR3 is built from 17 residues. With 0 bases clipped from V and 0 bases from J, the junction kept 5 bases outside the gene matches. The CDR3 region is CASSEAGGSGSYNEQFF. CDR3 DNA sequence: TGTGCCAGCAGTGAAGCGGGAGGGTCGGGCTCCTACAATGAGCAGTTCTTC.

This clonotype was seen ten or more times. The chain has TRBV3-1 and TRBJ1-6; a weak D match, TRBD1 (6 bases). CDR3 length: 14 residues. Per the germline V gene, CDR1 is LGHDT and CDR2 is YNNKEL (reference sequence). The V end lost 0 bases, the J end lost 13 bases, and 13 bases lay between the germline ends. The CDR3 is CASSQESKGHPLHF. The CDR3 DNA reads TGTGCCAGCAGCCAAGAATCGAAGGGACATCCCCTCCACTTT. The complete variable domain, with remaining parts taken from reference TRBV3-1 and TRBJ1-6, reads DTAVSQTPKYLVTQMGNDKSIKCEQNLGHDTMYWYKQDSKKFLKIMFSYNNKELIINETVPNRFSPKSPDKAHLNLHINSLELGDSAVYFCASSQESKGHPLHFGNGTRLTVT.

This clonotype showed up just a few times. The rearrangement joins TRBV6-1 to TRBJ1-1; TRBD1 is a possible D gene (5 bases). The CDR3 is made up of 13 amino acids. V dropped 8 bases and J dropped 0 bases, with 10 bases sitting between them. Germline V gives CDR1 MNHNS, CDR2 SASEGT. CDR3 residues: CASLPGLNTEAFF. The DNA of the CDR3 is TGTGCCAGCCTTCCGGGGCTGAACACTGAAGCTTTCTTT.

With regard to this clonotype: This likely comes from a read error, as the CDR3 has no conserved phenylalanine or tryptophan at its end. V usage is TRBV5-1 and J usage is TRBJ2-1; TRBD1 might be the D (5 bases). The germline V gene has CDR1 SGHRS and CDR2 YFSETQ. The CDR3 sequence is 13 residues long. V lost 1 base, J lost 5 bases, and 7 bases lay in between. CDR3 in DNA: TGCGCCAGCAGCTTGACAGGCAACAATGAGCAGTTCCTC. Encoded protein: CASSLTGNNEQFL.

This clonotype showed up many times. CDR3 DNA: TGTGCCAGCAGCAGCCGGGCCACCCTGTGTAATTCACCCCTCCACTTT. It is translated as CASSSRATLCNSPLHF. The gene calls are TRBV5-5 and TRBJ1-6, with no clear D. Germline V CDR1 and CDR2: SGHKS, YYEKEE (reference sequence). V lost 4 bases and J lost 6, with 17 bases in between. The CDR3 covers 16 residues.

Regarding this clonotype: A much larger clone lies one base from this, so it may be a read error. V is TRBV20-1 and J is TRBJ2-5, with D maybe TRBD2 (5 bases). Trimming took 3 bases from V and 0 from J, leaving 5 bases between them. Germline lookup yields CDR1 DFQATT and CDR2 SNEGSKA (reference sequence). The CDR3 contains 12 residues. CDR3 bases: TGCAGTGCTAGCGGGGACCAAGAGACCCAGTACTTC. This sequence encodes CSASGDQETQYF.

Concerning this clonotype itself: An end of the junction does not agree with germline; a read error may underlie this. V gene TRBV7-7 combines with J gene TRBJ2-7; 8 bases are shared with TRBD2. The CDR3 is made up of 15 amino acids. The germline gives CDR1 SSHAT, CDR2 FNYEAQ (reference sequence). CDR3 loop: CASSLTSGSSGEQYF. The CDR3 DNA sequence: TGTGCTAGCAGCTTGACCAGCGGGAGTTCGGGGGAGCAGTACTTC.

This clonotype was seen many times. The chain combines TRBV15 with TRBJ2-1, with D maybe TRBD2 (5 bases). Germline CDR1 and CDR2: LNHNV and YYDKDF (reference sequence). Trimming removed 5 bases from V and 10 bases from J, with 9 bases in between. There are 11 residues in the CDR3. CDR3 DNA sequence: TGTGCCACCAGCGGAGCGGCCGAGCAGTTCTTC. Translation: CATSGAAEQFF.

This clonotype was observed a handful of times. J is TRBJ1-5 and V is TRBV7-2; D is unclear. V gave up 4 bases and J gave up 3 bases, with 7 bases separating them. Germline-derived CDR1 and CDR2 are SGHTA and FQGNSA. CDR3 length: 13 amino acids. The CDR3 sequence is CASSWEINQPQHF. The CDR3 bases are TGTGCCAGCAGCTGGGAGATCAATCAGCCCCAGCATTTT.

At least ten counts were recorded for this clonotype. The genes are TRBV5-5 and TRBJ2-2; no definite D call. Germline CDR1 is SGHKS and CDR2 is YYEKEE (reference sequence). V was shortened by 3 bases and J by 10 bases, with 22 bases between the two germline ends. The CDR3 covers 16 residues. This CDR3 is CASSSVGRSFGEELFF. The CDR3, as DNA: TGTGCCAGCAGCTCCGTCGGACGCAGTTTTGGAGAGGAGCTGTTTTTT. The full variable domain, its missing parts supplied by reference TRBV5-5 and TRBJ2-2, is DAGVTQSPTHLIKTRGQQVTLRCSPISGHKSVSWYQQVLGQGPQFIFQYYEKEERGRGNFPDRFSARQFPNYSSELNVNALLLGDSALYLCASSSVGRSFGEELFFGEGSRLTVL.